Below, 25 T cell receptor beta chains from the same sample are listed, as sequenced in a study of T-cell memory formation after mild COVID-19. MiXCR, run by TCRdb on the 5' RACE reads, gives a single entry per CDR3 protein. The sample yields around 340,000 distinct CDR3 sequences, around 14% seen once. Source material: PBMCs or a T cell subset sorted from them (not recorded which). The receptors originated from a man between 18 and 35 years old who had mild COVID-19 (a few samples of this study predate the infection). Cell type and time point are not known.

The rearrangement links TRBV11-3 to TRBJ2-3; no reliable D call. Between the trimmed V and J ends, which lost 1 base and 3 bases, there was a span of 14 bases. The germline CDR1 and CDR2 sequences are SGHNT and YENEEA. There are 16 residues in the CDR3. CDR3 loop: CASSLGYRDRTDTQYF. The CDR3 coding sequence is TGTGCCAGCAGCTTAGGGTACAGAGATCGGACAGATACGCAGTATTTT.

This clonotype was seen just once. The V and J genes are TRBV6-5 and TRBJ1-1; weak D call: TRBD1 (6 bases). The CDR3 consists of 14 residues. Trimming stripped 5 bases from V and 2 bases from J, with 12 bases between. Germline V CDR1 and CDR2: MNHEY, SVGAGI. CDR3 DNA sequence: TGTGCCAGCAGTCGAGGGGGTGAAAACACTGAAGCTTTCTTT. Translation gives CASSRGGENTEAFF.

V and J are TRBV9 and TRBJ2-4; 8 positions match TRBD2. Trimming took 1 base from V and 2 from J; bases not matched to a gene: 14. This CDR3 region has 19 residues. The germline V gene has CDR1 SGDLS and CDR2 YYNGEE. The CDR3, as DNA: TGTGCCAGCAGCGTATCCCCATTTTTGGTAGCGGGGTCCAAAAACATTCAGTACTTC. Amino acids: CASSVSPFLVAGSKNIQYF.

This clonotype has just a few counts. The chain recombines TRBV7-8 with TRBJ1-2; TRBD1 aligns across 11 bases. This CDR3 has 14 amino acids. Looked up from germline, CDR1 is SGHVS and CDR2 is FQNEAQ. Trimming took 1 base from V and 8 from J; bases not matched to a gene: 3. Written as DNA, the CDR3 is TGTGCCAGCAGCTTAGGAGGACAGGGGGCCGGCTACACCTTC. Protein sequence: CASSLGGQGAGYTF.

This clonotype was recorded many times. This chain links TRBV6-6 with TRBJ1-2; 9 nucleotides line up with TRBD1. In germline, CDR1 is MNHNY, CDR2 SVGAGI (reference sequence). V lost 6 bases to trimming and J lost 4 bases; unmatched junction nucleotides: 6. The CDR3 sequence is 14 residues long. This chain's CDR3 is CASRENRGPYGYTF. The CDR3, as DNA: TGTGCCAGCAGGGAGAACAGGGGGCCCTATGGCTACACCTTC.

This chain links TRBV4-1 with TRBJ2-3; D gene ambiguous. The CDR3 runs to 18 residues. V was cut by 1 base and J by 1 base, with 18 bases left in between. Germline-derived CDR1 and CDR2 are MGHRA and YSYEKL. In DNA, the CDR3 is TGCGCCAGCAGCCAAGTTCCGTCCCCGCCCTCTGGCACAGATACGCAGTATTTT. Its protein is CASSQVPSPPSGTDTQYF.

The CDR3 loop is CASSRSGGESYEQYF. The CDR3 DNA is TGTGCCAGCAGCCGTAGCGGGGGGGAATCCTACGAGCAGTACTTC. This chain uses TRBV3-1 with TRBJ2-7, with 11 bases that match TRBD2. Germline V CDR1 and CDR2: LGHDT, YNNKEL (reference sequence). The CDR3 has 15 amino acids. V shed 4 bases and J 1 base; nucleotides not matched to a gene: 3.

CDR3 region: CASSQGWNTGELFF. The CDR3 DNA sequence: TGTGCCAGCAGCCAAGGTTGGAACACCGGGGAGCTGTTTTTT. V usage is TRBV3-1 and J usage is TRBJ2-2; D gene unclear. The CDR3 loop spans 14 amino acids. The germline V gene encodes CDR1 LGHDT and CDR2 YNNKEL (reference sequence). Trimming pared 1 base from V and 1 base from J, leaving 4 bases between.

This clonotype was seen more than once but under ten times. The rearrangement uses TRBV5-1 and TRBJ2-2, with D maybe TRBD1 (5 bases). This CDR3 contains 15 residues. Germline V gives CDR1 SGHRS, CDR2 YFSETQ. Trimming cost V 2 bases and J 4 bases, with 12 bases left between them. CDR3 nucleotide sequence: TGCGCCAGCAGCTTCACTCCAGGGATCACCGGGGAGCTGTTTTTT. Amino acids: CASSFTPGITGELFF.

This clonotype has at least ten counts. The chain links TRBV6-1 to TRBJ1-1; 9 bases fit TRBD1. Trimming at V came to 5 bases and at J to 11 bases, leaving 12 bases not matched to a gene. Germline values: CDR1 MNHNS, CDR2 SASEGT. The CDR3 contains 14 residues. CDR3 coding DNA: TGTGCCAGCAGTCTGGACAGGGGAATTTATGGGGCTTTCTTT. It yields the protein CASSLDRGIYGAFF.

This clonotype has only a few counts. The chain uses TRBV5-1 and TRBJ1-4; unclear D gene. This CDR3 is 17 amino acids long. Trimming took off 0 bases at V and 7 bases at J, with 19 bases between the two ends. Germline V gives CDR1 SGHRS, CDR2 YFSETQ. CDR3 nucleotides: TGCGCCAGCAGCTTGGATACCCCGGCAGGTCTGCGTGAAAAACTGTTTTTT. It encodes CASSLDTPAGLREKLFF.

J is TRBJ2-7 and V is TRBV6-6, with a weak D call TRBD1 (6 bases). Germline V lookup: CDR1 MNHNY, CDR2 SVGAGI (reference sequence). Trimming stripped 4 bases from V and 3 bases from J, with 16 bases between. The CDR3 consists of 15 residues. The CDR3 nucleotides are TGTGCCAGCAGTTCCACTCGAGGGGGATACTACGAGCAGTACTTC. This encodes CASSSTRGGYYEQYF.

V is TRBV12-5 and J is TRBJ1-5; 7 bases agree with TRBD1. The CDR3 runs 14 residues. V gave up 7 bases and J gave up 1 base; unmatched junction bases: 4. Per germline, CDR1 LGHNT and CDR2 FRNRAP. In DNA, the CDR3 is TGTGCTAGTGCTGACAGGGACAGCAATCAGCCCCAGCATTTT. It specifies CASADRDSNQPQHF.

This chain joins TRBV4-1 and TRBJ1-1; D perhaps matches TRBD1 (5 bases). This CDR3 region has 14 residues. Germline V gene data show CDR1 as MGHRA and CDR2 as YSYEKL. V lost 4 bases and J lost 2, with 11 bases in between. CDR3 DNA: TGCGCCAGCAGCCCACAGGATTTAAACACTGAAGCTTTCTTT. It specifies CASSPQDLNTEAFF.

This clonotype has more than one count but fewer than ten. The V gene is TRBV25-1, the J gene TRBJ2-3; 7 bases align to TRBD2. With 1 base clipped from V and 4 bases from J, the junction kept 5 bases outside the gene matches. Germline V gene lookup returns CDR1 MGHDK and CDR2 SYGVNS. The CDR3 sequence is 15 residues long. The CDR3 loop is CASSESLAAADTQYF. Written as DNA, the CDR3 is TGTGCCAGCAGTGAATCTCTAGCGGCCGCAGATACGCAGTATTTT.

This clonotype was detected only a few times. The chain joins TRBV7-6 to TRBJ1-2, with D perhaps TRBD1 (6 bases). The CDR3 is 15 amino acids. Between the trimmed V and J ends, which lost 0 bases and 5 bases, there was a span of 13 bases. CDR1 is SGHVS, CDR2 FNYEAQ, per germline. The chain's CDR3 is CASSLAMGAGYGYTF. The CDR3 DNA reads as TGTGCCAGCAGCTTAGCGATGGGGGCAGGTTATGGCTACACCTTC.

This clonotype was counted many times. The V call is TRBV7-9, the J call TRBJ2-1; a weak D match, TRBD2 (6 bases). The CDR3 totals 14 residues. V gave up 1 base and J gave up 11 bases, with 15 bases separating them. CDR1 and CDR2 (germline): SEHNR, FQNEAQ (reference sequence). The CDR3 nucleotides are TGTGCCAGCAGCTTAGTGGGGACTCCCAACCAGCAGTTCTTC. Its translation is CASSLVGTPNQQFF. Together with reference TRBV7-9 and TRBJ2-1, the CDR3 gives the full variable domain: DTGVSQNPRHKITKRGQNVTFRCDPISEHNRLYWYRQTLGQGPEFLTYFQNEAQLEKSRLLSDRFSAERPKGSFSTLEIQRTEQGDSAMYLCASSLVGTPNQQFFGPGTRLTVL.

V is TRBV19 and J is TRBJ2-6; 7 nucleotides match TRBD1. Unmatched junction bases numbered 13, after V lost 7 bases and J lost 1 base. The CDR3 has 18 residues. Per the germline V gene, CDR1 is LNHDA and CDR2 is SQIVND (reference sequence). DNA for the CDR3: TGTGCCAGTACGGAGAACAGGGGAATCGGGTCTGGGGCCAACGTCCTGACTTTC. Its translation is CASTENRGIGSGANVLTF.

The sample holds a few counts of this clonotype. The CDR3 bases are TGTGCCAGCAGCGGCGAGCGGGGAGGCCCCCGCGAGCAGTACTTC. This gives the protein CASSGERGGPREQYF. The genes are TRBV12-3 or TRBV12-4 and TRBJ2-7; TRBD2 matches 7 bases. CDR3 size: 15 residues. The V segment lost 6 bases and the J segment 6 bases; nucleotides outside the gene matches: 14.

J is TRBJ1-2 and V is TRBV5-1, with 9 positions matching TRBD1. Trimming cost V 4 bases and J 4 bases; bases outside gene matches: 11. CDR3 length: 16 amino acids. CDR1 is SGHRS and CDR2 is YFSETQ in the germline V gene. DNA for the CDR3: TGCGCCAGCAGCGGCGCCGGGACAGGGTTCAGCTATGGCTACACCTTC. This gives the protein CASSGAGTGFSYGYTF. The full variable domain, its missing parts supplied by reference TRBV5-1 and TRBJ1-2, is KAGVTQTPRYLIKTRGQQVTLSCSPISGHRSVSWYQQTPGQGLQFLFEYFSETQRNKGNFPGRFSGRQFSNSRSEMNVSTLELGDSALYLCASSGAGTGFSYGYTFGSGTRLTVV.

This chain joins TRBV3-1 and TRBJ2-6; 7 bases are a match to TRBD1. The V and J ends lost 4 bases and 0 bases, in that order; junction bases with no gene match: 6. Germline CDR1 LGHDT, CDR2 YNNKEL (reference sequence). This CDR3 is built from 17 residues. The CDR3 loop is CASSPGQFPSGANVLTF. The CDR3 DNA follows: TGTGCCAGCAGCCCGGGACAGTTCCCCTCTGGGGCCAACGTCCTGACTTTC.

This clonotype was seen a handful of times. This may be a read error, as it is one base from a much larger clone. This chain uses TRBV7-9 with TRBJ2-5; D is unclear. Trimming removed 3 bases from V and 5 bases from J, with 1 base in between. This CDR3 contains 10 residues. Germline V gene data show CDR1 as SEHNR and CDR2 as FQNEAQ (reference sequence). Here the CDR3 reads CASSFETQYF. Here the CDR3 DNA reads TGTGCCAGCAGCTTCGAGACCCAGTACTTC.

V usage is TRBV4-2 and J usage is TRBJ2-5, with D possibly TRBD2 on 6 matching bases. Germline V gene lookup returns CDR1 LGHNA and CDR2 YNFKEQ. This CDR3 region has 15 residues. The germline V and J ends were trimmed by 3 bases and 0 bases, with 11 bases remaining between them. The CDR3 DNA reads as TGTGCCAGCAGCCAGGCTGGACTAAACCAAGAGACCCAGTACTTC. Its protein product is CASSQAGLNQETQYF.

The chain has TRBV24-1 and TRBJ2-5; D not resolved. Germline assignment: CDR1 KGHDR and CDR2 SFDVKD. The CDR3 is 12 residues long. V was cut by 1 base and J by 4 bases, with 3 bases left in between. CDR3 bases: TGTGCCACCAGTGATTTTGGAGAGACCCAGTACTTC. This gives the protein CATSDFGETQYF.

V usage is TRBV7-2 and J usage is TRBJ2-3, with 7 positions matching TRBD2. From germline, CDR1 is SGHTA and CDR2 FQGNSA. This CDR3 has 16 residues. V dropped 4 bases and J dropped 2; count of bases not matched to a gene: 9. This CDR3 is CASSYIAGPTTDTQYF. The CDR3 DNA reads as TGTGCCAGCAGCTATATAGCGGGTCCCACCACAGATACGCAGTATTTT. The whole variable domain, remainder taken from reference TRBV7-2 and TRBJ2-3, is GAGVSQSPSNKVTEKGKDVELRCDPISGHTALYWYRQSLGQGLEFLIYFQGNSAPDKSGLPSDRFSAERTGGSVSTLTIQRTQQEDSAVYLCASSYIAGPTTDTQYFGPGTRLTVL.